The next 17 T cell receptor beta chains were all read from a single sample in a study of blood T cell repertoires in COVID-19. Method: immunoSEQ multiplex PCR; TCRdb's copy keeps in-frame clones and lacks some. The sample yields about 150,000 clones, roughly 90% seen once. The sample was PBMCs or T cells enriched from blood (not recorded which). The receptor source for this set is a woman in her 40s who had been exposed to COVID-19.

The V gene is TRBV5-6, the J gene TRBJ2-5; D is undetermined. Per the germline V gene, CDR1 is SGHDT and CDR2 is YYEEEE. Trimming removed 1 base at V and 4 bases at J, with 14 bases between. The CDR3 has 15 amino acids. The CDR3 sequence: CASSLSLGLGETQYF. The CDR3 DNA reads as TGTGCCAGCAGCTTGAGCCTTGGGCTGGGAGAGACCCAGTACTTC.

This clone was counted a few times. The genes are TRBV27 and TRBJ2-5; 10 nucleotides match TRBD1. Per the germline V gene, CDR1 is MNHEY and CDR2 is SMNVEV (reference sequence). After removal of 5 bases from V and 5 bases from J, the junction contained 8 bases not matched to a gene. This CDR3 is 15 amino acids long. In nucleotides, the CDR3 is TGTGCCAGCAGTCCTAGACAGGGGGCATGGGAGACCCAGTACTTC. This codes for CASSPRQGAWETQYF.

The V gene is TRBV28, the J gene TRBJ2-7; possibly TRBD2 for D (6 bases). The CDR3 covers 12 residues. Germline loops: CDR1 MDHEN, CDR2 SYDVKM. V dropped 6 bases and J dropped 2 bases, with 8 bases sitting between them. CDR3 sequence reads: CASRGGTYEQYF. The CDR3 DNA follows: TGTGCCAGCAGGGGAGGCACCTACGAGCAGTACTTC. The complete variable domain, with remaining parts taken from reference TRBV28 and TRBJ2-7, reads DVKVTQSSRYLVKRTGEKVFLECVQDMDHENMFWYRQDPGLGLRLIYFSYDVKMKEKGDIPEGYSVSREKKERFSLILESASTNQTSMYLCASRGGTYEQYFGPGTRLTVT.

This rearrangement joins TRBV2 to TRBJ2-1, with D perhaps matching TRBD2 (5 bases). CDR3 length: 15 residues. Germline CDR1 reads SNHLY; CDR2 reads FYNNEI. The V and J ends lost 7 bases and 0 bases respectively, with 13 bases between them. CDR3 region: CASNEWETSYNEQFF. CDR3 nucleotide sequence: TGTGCCAGCAATGAGTGGGAGACCTCCTACAATGAGCAGTTCTTC.

Only one count was recorded for this clone. V is TRBV6-5 and J is TRBJ2-7; D not certain. This CDR3 comprises 13 residues. From germline, CDR1 is MNHEY and CDR2 SVGAGI. CDR3 in DNA: TGTGCTACCTCCCGCGGCACAACCTACGAGCAGTACTTC. It translates to CATSRGTTYEQYF.

The rearrangement uses TRBV28 and TRBJ1-4; 7 bases map to TRBD1. CDR1 is MDHEN, CDR2 SYDVKM, per germline. V dropped 3 bases and J dropped 6; count of bases not matched to a gene: 4. This CDR3 is 14 amino acids long. The CDR3 DNA is TGTGCCAGCAGTTTGAACAGGGGATATGAAAAACTGTTTTTT. Protein: CASSLNRGYEKLFF.

This chain links TRBV25-1 with TRBJ1-6; possibly TRBD1 for D (6 bases). This CDR3 comprises 15 residues. V dropped 0 bases and J dropped 9 bases, with 12 bases sitting between them. Germline values: CDR1 MGHDK, CDR2 SYGVNS. CDR3 sequence (DNA): TGTGCCAGCAGTGAATATAAGGGGGAGGGTTCACCCCTCCACTTT. Residues: CASSEYKGEGSPLHF.

This sequence joins TRBV27 and TRBJ1-1; D may be TRBD1 (5 bases). The CDR3 is made up of 14 amino acids. With 6 bases removed from V and 0 bases from J, the gap between germline ends came to 11 bases. Germline CDR1 reads MNHEY; CDR2 reads SMNVEV (reference sequence). CDR3 DNA: TGTGCCAGCAGCCCGGGACTGCTGAACACTGAAGCTTTCTTT. This gives the protein CASSPGLLNTEAFF.

Only one count was recorded for this clone. The chain combines TRBV7-3 with TRBJ1-1, with D unresolved. Trimming removed 2 bases at V and 1 base at J, with 11 bases between. CDR3 length equals 15 residues. From germline, CDR1 is SGHTA and CDR2 FQGTGA. CDR3 DNA: TGTGCCAGCAGCTTATATCGGGCGGGGAACACTGAAGCTTTCTTT. Its translation is CASSLYRAGNTEAFF.

This clone was found once. This chain uses TRBV10-3 with TRBJ1-4; a possible D gene is TRBD1 (6 bases). This CDR3 spans 14 amino acids. V was trimmed by 5 bases and J by 8 bases, leaving 15 bases between them. Germline lookup yields CDR1 ENHRY and CDR2 SYGVKD. CDR3 region: CAISPGSTGEKLFF. The CDR3 DNA reads as TGTGCCATCAGTCCAGGGTCAACAGGGGAAAAACTGTTTTTT.

J is TRBJ2-3 and V is TRBV18; possible D gene TRBD2, 6 bases. Germline CDR1 KGHSH, CDR2 LQKENI. With 0 bases removed from V and 9 bases from J, the gap between germline ends came to 19 bases. The CDR3 spans 16 residues. The CDR3 sequence: CASSPPEGGLEGTQYF. In DNA, the CDR3 is TGTGCCAGCTCACCACCGGAAGGAGGGTTGGAGGGGACGCAGTATTTT.

The chain links TRBV19 to TRBJ2-5, with D perhaps TRBD1 (6 bases). Germline values: CDR1 LNHDA, CDR2 SQIVND (reference sequence). This CDR3 has 15 residues. The V and J ends lost 4 bases and 1 base respectively, with 13 bases between them. The DNA for the CDR3 is TGTGCCAGTAGTAGAAGGCAGGGGTTCCAAGAGACCCAGTACTTC. Translated, it gives CASSRRQGFQETQYF.

The gene calls are TRBV5-1 and TRBJ1-2; 9 bases are a match to TRBD1. The CDR3 runs to 13 residues. Germline loops: CDR1 SGHRS, CDR2 YFSETQ. With V trimmed by 5 bases and J by 6 bases, 5 bases remained unmatched. The CDR3 sequence is CASRETGGDGYTF. CDR3 bases: TGCGCCAGCAGGGAAACAGGGGGCGATGGCTACACCTTC.

V and J are TRBV5-1 and TRBJ1-6; 8 nucleotides line up with TRBD1. Germline-derived CDR1 and CDR2 are SGHRS and YFSETQ. The length of the CDR3 is 14 residues. V trimming: 4 bases; J trimming: 5 bases; junction bases outside the gene matches: 2. The chain's CDR3 is CASSVDRDNSPLHF. Written as DNA, the CDR3 is TGCGCCAGCAGCGTGGACAGGGATAATTCACCCCTCCACTTT. Together with reference TRBV5-1 and TRBJ1-6, the CDR3 gives the full variable domain: KAGVTQTPRYLIKTRGQQVTLSCSPISGHRSVSWYQQTPGQGLQFLFEYFSETQRNKGNFPGRFSGRQFSNSRSEMNVSTLELGDSALYLCASSVDRDNSPLHFGNGTRLTVT.

The chain uses TRBV10-2 and TRBJ2-7; perhaps TRBD1 as D (5 bases). The CDR3 length is 16 residues. Trimming stripped 0 bases from V and 1 base from J, with 13 bases between. Looked up from germline, CDR1 is WSHSY and CDR2 is SAAADI. The CDR3 DNA follows: TGCGCCAGCAGTGAGTCGACGACAGCACTGTCCTACGAGCAGTACTTC. Protein product: CASSESTTALSYEQYF.

The genes are TRBV18 and TRBJ2-7, with D tentatively TRBD1 (5 bases). The CDR3 is made up of 15 amino acids. V was pared by 4 bases and J by 3 bases, with 16 bases between. Per germline, CDR1 KGHSH and CDR2 LQKENI. The CDR3 DNA sequence: TGTGCCAGCTCACTGTTTGGCACAGGCTACTACGAGCAGTACTTC. It codes for CASSLFGTGYYEQYF.

The sample holds a few counts of this clone. J is TRBJ1-6 and V is TRBV7-8; 9 bases fit TRBD1. Germline V gene lookup returns CDR1 SGHVS and CDR2 FQNEAQ. The CDR3 consists of 15 residues. The V segment lost 6 bases and the J segment 6 bases; nucleotides outside the gene matches: 6. The chain's CDR3 is CASSGPGQGNSPLHF. For the CDR3, the DNA is TGTGCCAGCAGTGGGCCGGGACAGGGTAATTCACCCCTCCACTTT.